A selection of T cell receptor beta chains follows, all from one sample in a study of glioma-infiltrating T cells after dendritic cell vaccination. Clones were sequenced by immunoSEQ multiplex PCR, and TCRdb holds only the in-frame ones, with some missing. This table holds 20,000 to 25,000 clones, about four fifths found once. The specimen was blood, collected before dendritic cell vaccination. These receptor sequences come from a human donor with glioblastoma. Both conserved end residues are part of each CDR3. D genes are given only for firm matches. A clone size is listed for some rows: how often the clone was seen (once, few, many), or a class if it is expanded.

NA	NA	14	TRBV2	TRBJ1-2	CASRRLEVLGGYTF	TGTGCCAGCAGGCGTCTAGAGGTTCTCGGGGGCTACACCTTC
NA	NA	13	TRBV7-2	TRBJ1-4	CASGNGGNEKLFF	TGTGCCAGCGGAAACGGGGGAAATGAAAAACTGTTTTTT
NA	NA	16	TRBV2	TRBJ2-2	CASSGQRGGVTGELFF	TGTGCCAGCAGTGGACAAAGAGGAGGGGTCACCGGGGAGCTGTTTTTT
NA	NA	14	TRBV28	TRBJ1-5	CASSPIGPGEAQHF	TGTGCCAGCAGCCCCATAGGGCCGGGAGAGGCCCAGCATTTT
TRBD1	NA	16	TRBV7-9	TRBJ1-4	CASSSSTGPPNEKLFF	TGTGCCAGCAGCTCCTCGACAGGGCCGCCTAATGAAAAACTGTTTTTT
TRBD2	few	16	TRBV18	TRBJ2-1	CASSPLLREVRNEQFF	TGTGCCAGCTCACCCCTTCTGCGGGAGGTTAGGAATGAGCAGTTCTTC
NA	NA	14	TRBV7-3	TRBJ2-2	CASSTQGNTGELFF	TGTGCCAGCAGCACGCAGGGGAACACCGGGGAGCTGTTTTTT
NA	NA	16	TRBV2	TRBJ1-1	CASSESRGASGTEAFF	TGTGCCAGCAGTGAAAGTCGGGGGGCTAGTGGAACTGAAGCTTTCTTT
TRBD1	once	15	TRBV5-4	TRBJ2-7	CASRGQPARIDEQYF	TGTGCCAGTAGGGGGCAGCCCGCTCGTATCGACGAGCAGTACTTC
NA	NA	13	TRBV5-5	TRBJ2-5	CASSLASQETQYF	TGTGCCAGCAGCTTGGCTTCGCAAGAGACCCAGTACTTC
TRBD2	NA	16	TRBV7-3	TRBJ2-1	CASSPQAGGSGNEQFF	TGTGCCAGCAGCCCCCAAGCGGGGGGGAGCGGCAATGAGCAGTTCTTC
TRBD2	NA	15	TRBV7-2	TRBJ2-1	CASSTGGGTYNEQFF	TGTGCCAGCAGCACAGGCGGGGGGACCTACAATGAGCAGTTCTTC
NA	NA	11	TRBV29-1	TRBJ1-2	CSVEAGPGYTF	TGCAGCGTTGAAGCAGGCCCCGGCTACACCTTC
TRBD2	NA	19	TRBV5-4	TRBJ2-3	CASSPPAGRGGFRTDTQYF	TGTGCCAGCAGCCCTCCGGCGGGGCGGGGAGGGTTTCGCACAGATACGCAGTATTTT
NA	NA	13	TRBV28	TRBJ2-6	CASRYSGANVLTF	TGTGCCAGCAGGTACTCTGGGGCCAACGTCCTGACTTTC
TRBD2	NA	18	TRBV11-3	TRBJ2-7	CASSLPNQGLAGTYEQYF	TGTGCCAGCAGCTTACCTAACCAAGGACTAGCGGGAACCTACGAGCAGTACTTC
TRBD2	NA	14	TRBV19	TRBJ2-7	CASSRSGSSYEQYF	TGTGCCAGTAGTCGGAGCGGGAGTTCCTACGAGCAGTACTTC
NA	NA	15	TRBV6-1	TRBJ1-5	CASSDWRVRPGPQHF	TGTGCCAGCAGTGATTGGAGGGTCCGACCAGGGCCCCAGCATTTT
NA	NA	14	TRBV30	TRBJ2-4	CAWSGIADKNIQYF	TGTGCCTGGAGTGGGATAGCGGACAAAAACATTCAGTACTTC
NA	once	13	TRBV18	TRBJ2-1	CASSPTSHNEQFF	TGTGCCAGCTCACCTACTAGCCACAATGAGCAGTTCTTC
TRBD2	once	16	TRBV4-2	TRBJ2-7	CASSQDPASGSIEQYF	TGTGCCAGCAGCCAAGATCCCGCTAGCGGGAGTATCGAGCAGTACTTC
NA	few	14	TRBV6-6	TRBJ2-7	CASSYAGADYEQYF	TGTGCCAGCAGTTACGCGGGGGCGGATTACGAGCAGTACTTC
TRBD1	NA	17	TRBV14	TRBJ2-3	CASSQRMRTGVTDTQYF	TGTGCCAGCAGCCAGAGGATGAGGACAGGGGTCACAGATACGCAGTATTTT
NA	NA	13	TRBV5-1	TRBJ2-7	CASSLPDNYEQYF	TGCGCCAGCAGCTTGCCGGACAACTACGAGCAGTACTTC
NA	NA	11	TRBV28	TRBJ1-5	CASSYSGTQHF	TGTGCCAGCAGTTACTCGGGAACCCAGCATTTT
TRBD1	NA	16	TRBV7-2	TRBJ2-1	CASSYPPGTGYNEQFF	TGTGCCAGCAGCTACCCTCCGGGGACAGGGTACAATGAGCAGTTCTTC